Sequencing of this T cell receptor beta chain was carried out in a study of blood T cell repertoires in COVID-19. The overall study: The origin of the acute and convalescent COVID-19 samples was the United States, Italy and Spain. T cells, B-cell-depleted T cells, or PBMCs provided the cDNA or gDNA that served as material.

J lost 1 base, V lost 7 bases, and 4 bases had no gene match. Germline V CDR1 and CDR2: SQVTM, ANQGSEA. The CDR3 runs 14 residues. Authors' data handling: Reference gene primer amplification yielded estimated nucleated cell counts. Assay used: immunoSEQ multiplex PCR; TCRdb lists only in-frame clones, some missing. V and J calls and clone size are given by that table; D and trimming were obtained from the DNA. The repertoire consists of roughly 150,000 clones, with roughly nine tenths occurring once and the leading ten covering over 12%. The sequence came from a woman aged 40 to 49 with acute or convalescent COVID-19. Sequencing was performed on peripheral blood. This rearrangement joins TRBV29-1 to TRBJ2-2; 9 nucleotides align to TRBD2. The CDR3 loop reads CSGRLAVNTGELFF. In DNA, the CDR3 is TGCAGCGGGAGACTAGCGGTGAACACCGGGGAGCTGTTTTTT.